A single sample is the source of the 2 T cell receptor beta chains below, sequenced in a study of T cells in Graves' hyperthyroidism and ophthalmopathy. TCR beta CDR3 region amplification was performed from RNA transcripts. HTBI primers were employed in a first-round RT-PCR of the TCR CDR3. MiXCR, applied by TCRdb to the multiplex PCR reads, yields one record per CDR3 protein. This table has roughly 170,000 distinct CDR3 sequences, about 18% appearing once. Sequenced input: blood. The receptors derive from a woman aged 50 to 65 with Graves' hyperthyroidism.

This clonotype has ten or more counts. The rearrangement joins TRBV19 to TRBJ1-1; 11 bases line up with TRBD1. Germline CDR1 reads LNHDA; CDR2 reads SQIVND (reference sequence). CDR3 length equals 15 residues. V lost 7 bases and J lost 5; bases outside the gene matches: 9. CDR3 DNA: TGTGCCAGTATACCCGGACAGGGGGCTTTAACTGAAGCTTTCTTT. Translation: CASIPGQGALTEAFF.

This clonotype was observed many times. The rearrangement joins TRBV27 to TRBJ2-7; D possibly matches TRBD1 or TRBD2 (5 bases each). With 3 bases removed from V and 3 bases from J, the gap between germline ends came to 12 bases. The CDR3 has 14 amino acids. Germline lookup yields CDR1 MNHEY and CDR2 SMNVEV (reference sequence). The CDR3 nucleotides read TGTGCCAGCAGTTTGGGGACGGCAGTCTACGAGCAGTACTTC. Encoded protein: CASSLGTAVYEQYF.